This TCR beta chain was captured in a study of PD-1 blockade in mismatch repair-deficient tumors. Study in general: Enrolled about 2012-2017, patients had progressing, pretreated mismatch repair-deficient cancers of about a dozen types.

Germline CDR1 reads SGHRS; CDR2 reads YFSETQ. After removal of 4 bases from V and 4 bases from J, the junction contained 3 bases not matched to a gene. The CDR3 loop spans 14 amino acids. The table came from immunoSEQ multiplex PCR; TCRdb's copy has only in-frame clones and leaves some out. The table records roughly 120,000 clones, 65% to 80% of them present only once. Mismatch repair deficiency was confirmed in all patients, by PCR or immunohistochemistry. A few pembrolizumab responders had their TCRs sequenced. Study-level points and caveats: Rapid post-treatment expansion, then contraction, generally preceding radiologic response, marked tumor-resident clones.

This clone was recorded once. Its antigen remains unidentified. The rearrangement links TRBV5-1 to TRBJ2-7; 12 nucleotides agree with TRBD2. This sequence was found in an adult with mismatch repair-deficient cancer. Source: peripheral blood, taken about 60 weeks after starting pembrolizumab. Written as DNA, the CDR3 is TGCGCCAGCAGCCTGACTAGCGGGAGTTACGAGCAGTACTTC. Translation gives CASSLTSGSYEQYF.